The T cell receptor beta chain under discussion was sequenced for a study of PD-1 blockade in classical Hodgkin lymphoma. Clones were read by immunoSEQ multiplex PCR, and TCRdb kept only the in-frame ones, dropping some. The data contain approximately 19,000 clones, 75% to 85% of them singletons. Per germline, CDR1 GTSNPN and CDR2 SVGIG (reference sequence). Between the trimmed V and J ends, which lost 4 bases and 8 bases, there was a span of 11 bases. The CDR3 consists of 11 residues. Time point in this sample: cycle 4 day 1 (C4D1), after 6 weeks of nivolumab. Each of the patients experienced relapse following autologous stem cell transplantation, and their brentuximab vedotin exposure differed.

This specimen consisted of peripheral blood mononuclear cells (PBMCs), obtained before the fourth cycle of nivolumab. The chain recombines TRBV30 with TRBJ1-1; a possible D gene is TRBD1 (5 bases). This clonotype was sampled from a human donor with classical Hodgkin lymphoma. The CDR3 loop is CAWMWGIEAFF. CDR3 nucleotide sequence: TGTGCCTGGATGTGGGGGATCGAAGCTTTCTTT.